This T cell receptor (beta chain) emerged from a study of T-cell memory formation after mild COVID-19. General study results and limits: Day 15 to 85 contracting clones showed balanced CD4/CD8; day 15 to 37 expanders favored CD4+. CD4+ clones that contracted lay mainly in CM and EM; CD8+ ones lay in EMRA.

One entry per CDR3 protein results from TCRdb running MiXCR on the 5' RACE reads. Of hundreds of thousands of distinct CDR3 sequences listed, 20% are singletons. Comment on this clonotype: Its specificity is not known.

V trimming: 1 base; J trimming: 2 bases; junction bases outside the gene matches: 4. From germline, CDR1 is LNHDA and CDR2 SQIVND (reference sequence). This CDR3 region has 16 residues. The sample comprised PBMCs or a T cell subset sorted from them (not recorded which). The clonotype originates from an adult woman who had mild COVID-19 (a few samples of this study predate the infection). Cell type and time point are not known. V and J are TRBV19 and TRBJ2-7; 11 bases are a match to TRBD2. The CDR3 coding sequence is TGTGCCAGTAGTATAGCGGATAGCGGGAGGGCCTACGAGCAGTACTTC. As protein: CASSIADSGRAYEQYF.